Listed below are T cell receptor beta chains from one sample, sequenced in a study of T cells after yellow fever vaccination. TCRdb reprocessed the 5' RACE reads via MiXCR and lists one record per CDR3 protein. This sample has around 320,000 distinct CDR3 sequences, with approximately 4% found just once. Sequences were derived from PBMCs, sampled 15 days after the yellow fever booster vaccination. Receptors originate from a young man who received the YFV17D yellow fever vaccine. CDR3s include the opening cysteine and the closing phenylalanine or tryptophan. The order of the fields is D gene, J gene, clone size, V gene, CDR3 protein, CDR3 DNA. D genes are given only for firm matches. Size is stated for part of the rows, as once, few or many counts, or as a class when the clone is expanded.

d_gene: .; j_gene: TRBJ2-2; abundance: many; v_gene: TRBV7-9; CDR3aa: CASSWGTGELFF; CDR3nt: TGTGCCAGCAGCTGGGGGACCGGGGAGCTGTTTTTT
d_gene: TRBD1; j_gene: TRBJ1-1; abundance: few; v_gene: TRBV30; CDR3aa: CAWSSTGGLEAFF; CDR3nt: TGTGCCTGGAGTTCGACAGGGGGCCTTGAAGCTTTCTTT
d_gene: .; j_gene: TRBJ2-1; abundance: many; v_gene: TRBV28; CDR3aa: CASSLKDRGYNEQFF; CDR3nt: TGTGCCAGCAGTTTGAAGGATAGGGGCTACAATGAGCAGTTCTTC
d_gene: .; j_gene: TRBJ2-7; abundance: many; v_gene: TRBV7-2; CDR3aa: CASSVDNSGEQYF; CDR3nt: TGTGCCAGCAGTGTCGACAACAGTGGCGAGCAGTACTTC
d_gene: TRBD1; j_gene: TRBJ1-1; abundance: few; v_gene: TRBV6-1; CDR3aa: CASSELRDRSFF; CDR3nt: TGTGCCAGCAGTGAACTCCGGGACAGATCTTTCTTT
d_gene: .; j_gene: TRBJ1-5; abundance: .; v_gene: TRBV15; CDR3aa: CATSKGGGGNQPQHF; CDR3nt: TGTGCCACCAGCAAAGGAGGTGGGGGCAATCAGCCCCAGCATTTT
d_gene: .; j_gene: TRBJ1-5; abundance: many; v_gene: TRBV7-2; CDR3aa: CASSFSSGPQPQHF; CDR3nt: TGTGCCAGCAGCTTCTCTTCAGGGCCCCAGCCCCAGCATTTT
d_gene: .; j_gene: TRBJ2-7; abundance: .; v_gene: TRBV7-9; CDR3aa: CASSFIAAGERVEQYF; CDR3nt: TGTGCCAGCAGCTTTATCGCGGCAGGGGAAAGGGTAGAGCAGTACTTC
d_gene: .; j_gene: TRBJ2-1; abundance: few; v_gene: TRBV9; CDR3aa: CASSVASGTFDEQFF; CDR3nt: TGTGCCAGCAGCGTAGCGTCAGGGACTTTCGATGAGCAGTTCTTC
d_gene: .; j_gene: TRBJ2-3; abundance: many; v_gene: TRBV5-1; CDR3aa: CASSLAWGGDTQYF; CDR3nt: TGCGCCAGCAGCTTGGCCTGGGGGGGCGATACGCAGTATTTT
d_gene: .; j_gene: TRBJ2-1; abundance: few; v_gene: TRBV11-2; CDR3aa: CASSSDDRGGYEQFF; CDR3nt: TGTGCCAGCAGCTCGGATGACAGGGGAGGGTATGAGCAGTTCTTC
d_gene: .; j_gene: TRBJ1-5; abundance: few; v_gene: TRBV4-3; CDR3aa: CASSQDQTGTQPQHF; CDR3nt: TGCGCCAGCAGCCAAGATCAAACGGGGACTCAGCCCCAGCATTTT
d_gene: .; j_gene: TRBJ2-4; abundance: many; v_gene: TRBV5-1; CDR3aa: CASSLGDGNIQYF; CDR3nt: TGCGCCAGCAGCTTGGGGGACGGAAACATTCAGTACTTC
d_gene: TRBD2; j_gene: TRBJ2-1; abundance: .; v_gene: TRBV4-3; CDR3aa: CASSQDLGTSGYNEQFF; CDR3nt: TGCGCCAGCAGCCAAGATCTGGGGACTAGCGGTTACAATGAGCAGTTCTTC
d_gene: .; j_gene: TRBJ2-2; abundance: few; v_gene: TRBV27; CDR3aa: CASSSRGIGELFF; CDR3nt: TGTGCCAGCAGTTCCAGGGGAATCGGGGAGCTGTTTTTT
d_gene: .; j_gene: TRBJ2-7; abundance: many; v_gene: TRBV7-2; CDR3aa: CASSLGREISYEQYF; CDR3nt: TGTGCCAGCAGCCTGGGACGGGAGATCTCCTACGAGCAGTACTTC
d_gene: .; j_gene: TRBJ1-6; abundance: .; v_gene: TRBV4-3; CDR3aa: CASSQGRGDSPLHF; CDR3nt: TGCGCCAGCAGCCAAGGAAGGGGTGATTCACCCCTCCACTTT
d_gene: .; j_gene: TRBJ2-7; abundance: many; v_gene: TRBV7-6; CDR3aa: CASSAGQHSYEQYF; CDR3nt: TGTGCCAGCAGCGCCGGACAGCACTCCTACGAGCAGTACTTC
d_gene: .; j_gene: TRBJ1-4; abundance: .; v_gene: TRBV18; CDR3aa: CASSSLPGARNEKLFF; CDR3nt: TGTGCCAGCTCAAGTCTTCCAGGGGCCCGTAATGAAAAACTGTTTTTT
d_gene: .; j_gene: TRBJ1-3; abundance: few; v_gene: TRBV20-1; CDR3aa: CSARGSGNTIYF; CDR3nt: TGCAGTGCCAGGGGTTCGGGAAACACCATATATTTT
d_gene: .; j_gene: TRBJ1-6; abundance: .; v_gene: TRBV4-1; CDR3aa: CASSQDQERRTGWDSPLHF; CDR3nt: TGCGCCAGCAGCCAAGATCAGGAACGGAGAACAGGGTGGGATTCACCCCTCCACTTT
d_gene: .; j_gene: TRBJ1-1; abundance: .; v_gene: TRBV5-6; CDR3aa: CASSLTREDATEAFF; CDR3nt: TGTGCCAGCAGCTTGACACGGGAGGATGCCACTGAAGCTTTCTTT